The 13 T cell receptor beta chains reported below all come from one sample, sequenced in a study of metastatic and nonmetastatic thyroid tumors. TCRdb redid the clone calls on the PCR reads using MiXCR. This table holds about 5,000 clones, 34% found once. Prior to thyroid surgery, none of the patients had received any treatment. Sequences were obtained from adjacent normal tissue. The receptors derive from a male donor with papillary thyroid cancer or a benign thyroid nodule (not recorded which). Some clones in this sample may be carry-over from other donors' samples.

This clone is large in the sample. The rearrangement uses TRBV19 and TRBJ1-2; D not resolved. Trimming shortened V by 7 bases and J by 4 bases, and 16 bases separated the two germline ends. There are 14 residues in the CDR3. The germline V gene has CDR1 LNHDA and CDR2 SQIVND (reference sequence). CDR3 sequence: CASNGARVGYGYTF. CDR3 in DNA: TGTGCCAGTAACGGCGCAAGGGTTGGCTATGGCTACACCTTC.

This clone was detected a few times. The CDR3 region is CASSATDFYEQYF. The CDR3 nucleotides are TGTGCCAGCAGTGCGACAGACTTCTACGAGCAGTACTTC. This rearrangement joins TRBV2 to TRBJ2-7; D is possibly TRBD1 (5 bases). Germline assignment: CDR1 SNHLY and CDR2 FYNNEI. CDR3 size: 13 residues. Trimming stripped 4 bases from V and 3 bases from J, with 10 bases between.

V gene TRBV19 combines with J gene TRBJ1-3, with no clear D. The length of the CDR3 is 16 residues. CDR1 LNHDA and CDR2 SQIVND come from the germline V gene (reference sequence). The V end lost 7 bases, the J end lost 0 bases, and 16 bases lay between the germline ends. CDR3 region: CASKAREGHSGNTIYF. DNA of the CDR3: TGTGCCAGTAAAGCGAGGGAAGGCCACTCTGGAAACACCATATATTTT.

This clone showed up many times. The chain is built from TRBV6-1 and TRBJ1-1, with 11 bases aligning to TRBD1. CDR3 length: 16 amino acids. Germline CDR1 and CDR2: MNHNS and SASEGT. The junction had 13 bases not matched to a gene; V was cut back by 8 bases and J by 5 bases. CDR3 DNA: TGTGCCAGCGGATCCTTAGGACAGGGGGCGCGTACTGAAGCTTTCTTT. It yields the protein CASGSLGQGARTEAFF.

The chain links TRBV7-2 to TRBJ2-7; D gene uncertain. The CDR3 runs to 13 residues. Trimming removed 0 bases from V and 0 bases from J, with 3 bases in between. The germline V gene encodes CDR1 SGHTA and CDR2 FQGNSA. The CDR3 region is CASSLAHSYEQYF. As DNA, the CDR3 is TGTGCCAGCAGCTTAGCGCACTCCTACGAGCAGTACTTC. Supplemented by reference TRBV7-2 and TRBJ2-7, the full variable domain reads GAGVSQSPSNKVTEKGKDVELRCDPISGHTALYWYRQSLGQGLEFLIYFQGNSAPDKSGLPSDRFSAERTGGSVSTLTIQRTQQEDSAVYLCASSLAHSYEQYFGPGTRLTVT.

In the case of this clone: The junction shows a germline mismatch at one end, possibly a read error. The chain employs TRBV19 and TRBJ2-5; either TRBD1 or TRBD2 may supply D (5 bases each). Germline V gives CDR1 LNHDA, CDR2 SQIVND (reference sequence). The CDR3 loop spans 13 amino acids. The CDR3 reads CDSSTVTSGTQDF. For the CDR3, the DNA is TGTGACAGTAGTACCGTGACTTCGGGGACCCAGGACTTC.

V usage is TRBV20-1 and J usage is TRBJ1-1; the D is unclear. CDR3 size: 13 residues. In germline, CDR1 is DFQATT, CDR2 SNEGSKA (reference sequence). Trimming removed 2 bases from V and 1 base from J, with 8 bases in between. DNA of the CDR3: TGCAGTGCTAGAAGGTACTCGAACACTGAAGCTTTCTTT. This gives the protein CSARRYSNTEAFF.

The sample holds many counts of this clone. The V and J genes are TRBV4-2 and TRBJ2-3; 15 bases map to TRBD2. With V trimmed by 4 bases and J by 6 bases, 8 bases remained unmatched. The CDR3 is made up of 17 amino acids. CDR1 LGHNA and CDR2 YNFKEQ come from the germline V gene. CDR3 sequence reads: CASSPVGLAGGPDTQYF. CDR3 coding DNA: TGTGCCAGCAGCCCTGTGGGACTAGCGGGAGGCCCCGATACGCAGTATTTT.

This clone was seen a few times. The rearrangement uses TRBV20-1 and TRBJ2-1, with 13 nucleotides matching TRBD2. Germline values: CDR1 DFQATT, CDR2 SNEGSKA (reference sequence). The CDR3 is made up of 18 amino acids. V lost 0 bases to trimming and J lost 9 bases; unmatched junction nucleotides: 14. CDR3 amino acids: CSARDSDLLAGGPGEQFF. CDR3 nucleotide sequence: TGCAGTGCTAGAGATTCCGATCTACTAGCGGGAGGGCCCGGTGAGCAGTTCTTC.

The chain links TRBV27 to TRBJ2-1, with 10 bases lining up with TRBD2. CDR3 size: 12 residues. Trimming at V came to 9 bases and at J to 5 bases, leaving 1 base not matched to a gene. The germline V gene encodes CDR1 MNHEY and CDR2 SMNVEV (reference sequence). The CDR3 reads CASGTSDNEQFF. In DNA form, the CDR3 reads TGTGCCAGTGGGACTAGCGACAATGAGCAGTTCTTC.

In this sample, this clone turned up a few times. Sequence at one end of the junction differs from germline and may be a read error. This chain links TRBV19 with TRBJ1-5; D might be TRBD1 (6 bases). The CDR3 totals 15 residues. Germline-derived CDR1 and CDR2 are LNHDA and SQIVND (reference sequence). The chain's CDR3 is CASRGYGGQGQSQHF. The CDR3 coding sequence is TGTGCCAGTAGGGGATACGGGGGCCAGGGTCAGTCCCAGCATTTT.

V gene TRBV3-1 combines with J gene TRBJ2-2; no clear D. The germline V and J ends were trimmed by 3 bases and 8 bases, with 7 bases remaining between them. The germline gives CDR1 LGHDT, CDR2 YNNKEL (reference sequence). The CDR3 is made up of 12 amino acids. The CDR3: CASSQVRGELFF. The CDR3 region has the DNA TGTGCCAGCAGCCAGGTGCGTGGGGAGCTGTTTTTT.

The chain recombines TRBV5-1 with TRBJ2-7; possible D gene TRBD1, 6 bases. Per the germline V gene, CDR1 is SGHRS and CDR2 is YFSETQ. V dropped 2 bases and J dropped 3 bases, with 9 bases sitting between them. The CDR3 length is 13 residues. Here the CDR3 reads CASSFGQIYEQYF. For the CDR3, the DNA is TGCGCCAGCAGCTTCGGACAGATCTACGAGCAGTACTTC. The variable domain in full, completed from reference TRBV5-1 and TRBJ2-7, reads KAGVTQTPRYLIKTRGQQVTLSCSPISGHRSVSWYQQTPGQGLQFLFEYFSETQRNKGNFPGRFSGRQFSNSRSEMNVSTLELGDSALYLCASSFGQIYEQYFGPGTRLTVT.